The 3 T cell receptor beta chains below come from one sample, sequenced in a study of shared clonotypes between healthy human individuals. Measured with immunoSEQ multiplex PCR; TCRdb has only the in-frame clones, and not every one. The table lists hundreds of thousands of clones, around 96% of them singletons. The sample consisted of memory CD8+ T cells sorted from blood. As to subset: CD45RO+ cells pooled with CCR7-negative TemRA cells. These receptors were collected from a man aged 25 to 45 in good health.

This clone has a single count. The V call is TRBV6-1, the J call TRBJ1-3; D may be TRBD1 (5 bases). The CDR3 has 14 residues. The germline V and J ends were trimmed by 3 bases and 0 bases, with 6 bases remaining between them. The germline gives CDR1 MNHNS, CDR2 SASEGT. The CDR3 region is CASSEGVSGNTIYF. The CDR3 DNA reads as TGTGCCAGCAGTGAGGGGGTCTCTGGAAACACCATATATTTT.

The chain is built from TRBV27 and TRBJ2-2; D gene uncertain. The germline V gene encodes CDR1 MNHEY and CDR2 SMNVEV (reference sequence). V dropped 3 bases and J dropped 6 bases, with 17 bases sitting between them. The CDR3 spans 16 residues. CDR3 coding DNA: TGTGCCAGCAGTTTGCGGTTTCACCCACGTCCCGGGGAGCTGTTTTTT. Protein product: CASSLRFHPRPGELFF.

This chain joins TRBV4-1 and TRBJ2-1; 9 bases fit TRBD2. Trimming cost V 0 bases and J 6 bases; bases outside gene matches: 6. Germline V gene lookup returns CDR1 MGHRA and CDR2 YSYEKL. This CDR3 is built from 16 residues. The CDR3 DNA sequence: TGCGCCAGCAGCCAAGAACCGGTAGCGGGAGCCAATGAGCAGTTCTTC. Its translation is CASSQEPVAGANEQFF.